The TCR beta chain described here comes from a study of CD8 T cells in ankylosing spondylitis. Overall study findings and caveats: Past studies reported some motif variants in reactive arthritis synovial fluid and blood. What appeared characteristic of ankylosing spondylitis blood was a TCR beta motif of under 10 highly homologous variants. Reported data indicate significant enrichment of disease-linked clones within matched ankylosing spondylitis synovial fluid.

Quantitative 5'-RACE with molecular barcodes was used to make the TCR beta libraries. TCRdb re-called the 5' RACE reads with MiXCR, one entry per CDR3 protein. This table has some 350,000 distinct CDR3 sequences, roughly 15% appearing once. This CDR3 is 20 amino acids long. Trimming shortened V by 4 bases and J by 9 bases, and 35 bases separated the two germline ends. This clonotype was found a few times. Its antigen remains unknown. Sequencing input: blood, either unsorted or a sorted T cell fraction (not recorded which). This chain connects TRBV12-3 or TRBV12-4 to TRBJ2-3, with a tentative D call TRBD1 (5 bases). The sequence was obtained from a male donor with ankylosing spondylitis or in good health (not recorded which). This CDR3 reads CASSSDKPTPLAAGLWTQYF. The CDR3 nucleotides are TGTGCCAGCAGTTCAGACAAACCCACCCCGCTGGCGGCAGGGTTGTGGACGCAGTATTTT.